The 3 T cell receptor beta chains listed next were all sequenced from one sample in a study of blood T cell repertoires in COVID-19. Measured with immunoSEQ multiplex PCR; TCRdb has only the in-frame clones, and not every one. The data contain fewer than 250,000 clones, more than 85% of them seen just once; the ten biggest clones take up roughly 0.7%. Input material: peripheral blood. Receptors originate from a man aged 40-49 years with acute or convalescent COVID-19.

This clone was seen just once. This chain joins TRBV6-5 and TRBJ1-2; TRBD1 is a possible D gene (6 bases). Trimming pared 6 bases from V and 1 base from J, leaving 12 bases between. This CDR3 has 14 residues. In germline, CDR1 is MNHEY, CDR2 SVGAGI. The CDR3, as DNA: TGTGCCAGCAGGTTACAGGGAATTAACTATGGCTACACCTTC. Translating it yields CASRLQGINYGYTF.

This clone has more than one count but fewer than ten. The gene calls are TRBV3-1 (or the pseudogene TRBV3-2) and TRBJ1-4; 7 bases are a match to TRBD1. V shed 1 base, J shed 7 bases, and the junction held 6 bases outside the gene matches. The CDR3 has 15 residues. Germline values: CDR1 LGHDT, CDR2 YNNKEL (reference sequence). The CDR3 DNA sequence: TGTGCCAGCAGCCAAGCGCTTGACAGGGTTGAAAAACTGTTTTTT. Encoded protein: CASSQALDRVEKLFF.

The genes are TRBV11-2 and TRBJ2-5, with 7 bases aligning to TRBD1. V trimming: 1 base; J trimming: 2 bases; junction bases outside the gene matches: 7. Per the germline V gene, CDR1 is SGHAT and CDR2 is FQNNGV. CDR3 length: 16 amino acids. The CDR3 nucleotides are TGTGCCAGCAGCTTAGCGCCACAGGGGCCTCAAGAGACCCAGTACTTC. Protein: CASSLAPQGPQETQYF. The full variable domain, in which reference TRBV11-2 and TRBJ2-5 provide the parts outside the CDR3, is EAGVAQSPRYKIIEKRQSVAFWCNPISGHATLYWYQQILGQGPKLLIQFQNNGVVDDSQLPKDRFSAERLKGVDSTLKIQPAKLEDSAVYLCASSLAPQGPQETQYFGPGTRLLVL.